This T cell receptor (beta chain) was identified during a study of monozygotic twins with inflammatory bowel disease. Notes on the study in general: Lower sharing of clonotypes with other individuals was seen in IBD patients than in healthy twins. This was most marked in patients showing signs of disease activity. Resolution of different T cell subtypes was not achieved.

There are 14 residues in the CDR3. TCRdb re-called the 5' RACE reads; every CDR3 protein appears as one record, without DNA. Across around 150,000 distinct CDR3 sequences, the top ten clones capture over 2.5% of the sample. Comments on this clonotype: Its antigen is undetermined.

Sequencing used blood. The chain links TRBV12-3 or TRBV12-4 to TRBJ1-6. This clonotype was obtained from a human donor with ulcerative colitis or Crohn's disease, or a healthy co-twin of an affected twin (not recorded which). The CDR3 reads CASIKNSYNSPLHF.